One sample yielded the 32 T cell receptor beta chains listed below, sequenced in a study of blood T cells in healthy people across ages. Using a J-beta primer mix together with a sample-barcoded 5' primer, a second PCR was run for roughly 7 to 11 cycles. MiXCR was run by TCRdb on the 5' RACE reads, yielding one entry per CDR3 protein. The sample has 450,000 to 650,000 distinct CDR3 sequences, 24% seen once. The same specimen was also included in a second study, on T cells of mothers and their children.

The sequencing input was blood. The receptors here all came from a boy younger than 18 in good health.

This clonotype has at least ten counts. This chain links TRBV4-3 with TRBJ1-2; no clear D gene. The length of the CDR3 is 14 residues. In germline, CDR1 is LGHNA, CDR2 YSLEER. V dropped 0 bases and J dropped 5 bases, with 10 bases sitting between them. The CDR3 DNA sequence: TGCGCCAGCAGCCAAGAGGTTGGGAAGTATGGCTACACCTTC. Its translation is CASSQEVGKYGYTF.

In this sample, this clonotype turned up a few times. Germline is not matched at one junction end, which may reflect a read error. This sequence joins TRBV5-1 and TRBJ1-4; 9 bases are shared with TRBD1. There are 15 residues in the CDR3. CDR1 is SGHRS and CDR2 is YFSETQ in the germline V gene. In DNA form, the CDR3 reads TGCGCCAGCAGCGTTGGCGGGACAGGGTATGAAAAACTGCTTTTT. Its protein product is CASSVGGTGYEKLLF.

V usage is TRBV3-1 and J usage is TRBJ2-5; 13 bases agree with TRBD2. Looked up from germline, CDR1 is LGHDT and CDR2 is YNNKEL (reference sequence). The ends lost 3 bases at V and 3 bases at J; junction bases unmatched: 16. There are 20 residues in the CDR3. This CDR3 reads CASSHKSIGLAGVGEETQYF. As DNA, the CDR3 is TGTGCCAGCAGCCACAAGAGCATCGGACTAGCGGGAGTTGGGGAAGAGACCCAGTACTTC.

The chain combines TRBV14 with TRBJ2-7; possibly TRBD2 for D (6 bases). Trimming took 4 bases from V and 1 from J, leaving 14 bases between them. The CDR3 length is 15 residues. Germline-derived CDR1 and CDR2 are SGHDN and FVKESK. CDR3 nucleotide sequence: TGTGCCAGCAGCCCGTTTGCGGGGCTATCCTACGAGCAGTACTTC. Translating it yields CASSPFAGLSYEQYF.

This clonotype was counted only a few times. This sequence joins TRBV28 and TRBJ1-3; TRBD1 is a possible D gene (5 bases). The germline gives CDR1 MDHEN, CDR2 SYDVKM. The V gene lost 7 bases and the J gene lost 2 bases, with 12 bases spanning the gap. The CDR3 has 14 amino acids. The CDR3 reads CASTSGTAGNTIYF. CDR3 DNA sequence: TGTGCCAGCACCTCCGGGACGGCTGGAAACACCATATATTTT.

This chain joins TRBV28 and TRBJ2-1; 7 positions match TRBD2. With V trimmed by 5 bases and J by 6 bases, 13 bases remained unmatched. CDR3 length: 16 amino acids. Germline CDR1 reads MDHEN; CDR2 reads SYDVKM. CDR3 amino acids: CASSPPGGYGPNEQFF. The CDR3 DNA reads TGTGCCAGCAGTCCCCCCGGGGGGTACGGCCCCAATGAGCAGTTCTTC.

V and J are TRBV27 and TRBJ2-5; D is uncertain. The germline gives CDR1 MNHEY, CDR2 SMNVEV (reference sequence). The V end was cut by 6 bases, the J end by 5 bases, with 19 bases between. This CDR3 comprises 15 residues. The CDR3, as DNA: TGTGCCAGCAGGGCTTCCGGGCCCAAAGCGGAGACCCAGTACTTC. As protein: CASRASGPKAETQYF.

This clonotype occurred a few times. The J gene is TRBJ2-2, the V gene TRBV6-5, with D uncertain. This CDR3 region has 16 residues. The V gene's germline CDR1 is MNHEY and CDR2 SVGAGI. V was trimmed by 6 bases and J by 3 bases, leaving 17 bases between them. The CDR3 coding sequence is TGTGCCAGCAGGGGCCGGTTAACGCCCTACACCGGGGAGCTGTTTTTT. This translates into CASRGRLTPYTGELFF.

The CDR3 is CASSLGKIRKEETQYF. Here the CDR3 DNA reads TGTGCCAGCAGCTTAGGTAAAATAAGGAAAGAAGAGACCCAGTACTTC. This chain links TRBV11-1 with TRBJ2-5, with unresolved D. Trimming left V 1 base short and J 3 bases short, with 15 bases between. Germline V CDR1 and CDR2: SGHAT, FQDESV (reference sequence). The CDR3 runs 16 residues.

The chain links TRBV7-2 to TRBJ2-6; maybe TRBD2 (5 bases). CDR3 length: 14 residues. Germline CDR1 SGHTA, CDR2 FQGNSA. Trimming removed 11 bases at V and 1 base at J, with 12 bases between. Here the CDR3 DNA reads TGTGCCGGGGAGTTAGATTCTGGGGCCAACGTCCTGACTTTC. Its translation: CAGELDSGANVLTF.

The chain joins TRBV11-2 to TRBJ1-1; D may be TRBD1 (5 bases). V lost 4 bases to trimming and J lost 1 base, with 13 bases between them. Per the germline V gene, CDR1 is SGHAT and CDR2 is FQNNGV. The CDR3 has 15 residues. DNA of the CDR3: TGTGCCAGCAGCTCCCTGACAGTGTCGAACACTGAAGCTTTCTTT. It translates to CASSSLTVSNTEAFF.

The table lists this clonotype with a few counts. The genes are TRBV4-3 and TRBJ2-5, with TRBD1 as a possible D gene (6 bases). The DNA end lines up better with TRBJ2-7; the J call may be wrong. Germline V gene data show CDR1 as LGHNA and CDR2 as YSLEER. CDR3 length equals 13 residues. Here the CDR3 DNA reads TGCGCCAGCAGCCAAGAAATAGGGGGCGAGCAGTACTTC. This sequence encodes CASSQEIGGEQYF.

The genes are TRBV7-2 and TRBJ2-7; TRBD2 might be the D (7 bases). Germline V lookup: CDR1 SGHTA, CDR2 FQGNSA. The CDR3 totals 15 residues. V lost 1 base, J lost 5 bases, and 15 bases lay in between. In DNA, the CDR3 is TGTGCCAGCAGCTTAGTTGGGGGGGCCCGTGACGAGCAGTACTTC. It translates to CASSLVGGARDEQYF.

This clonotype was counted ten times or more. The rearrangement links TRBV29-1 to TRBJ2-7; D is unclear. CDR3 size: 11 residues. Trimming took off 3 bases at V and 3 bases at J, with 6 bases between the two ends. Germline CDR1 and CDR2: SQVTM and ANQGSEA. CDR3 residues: CSVDVGYEQYF. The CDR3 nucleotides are TGCAGCGTTGACGTGGGCTACGAGCAGTACTTC.

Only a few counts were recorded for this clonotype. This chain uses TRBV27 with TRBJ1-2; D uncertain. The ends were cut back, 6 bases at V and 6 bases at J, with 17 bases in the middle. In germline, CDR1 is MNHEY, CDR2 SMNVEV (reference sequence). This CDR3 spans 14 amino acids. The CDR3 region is CASSNYGEENGYTF. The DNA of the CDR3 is TGTGCCAGCAGCAACTACGGGGAGGAAAATGGCTACACCTTC.

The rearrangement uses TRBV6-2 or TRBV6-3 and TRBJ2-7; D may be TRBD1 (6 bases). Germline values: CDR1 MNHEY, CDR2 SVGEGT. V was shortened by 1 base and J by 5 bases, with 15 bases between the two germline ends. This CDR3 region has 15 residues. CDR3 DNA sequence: TGTGCCAGCAGTTACTGGACCAGGGGTGCCCACGAGCAGTACTTC. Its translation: CASSYWTRGAHEQYF.

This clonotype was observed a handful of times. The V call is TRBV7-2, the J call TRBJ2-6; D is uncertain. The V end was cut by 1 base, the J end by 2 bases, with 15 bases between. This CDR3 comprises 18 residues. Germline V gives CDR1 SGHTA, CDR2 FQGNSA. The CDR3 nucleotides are TGTGCCAGCAGCTTAGACGCCATCTCCTTGACTGGGGCCAACGTCCTGACTTTC. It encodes CASSLDAISLTGANVLTF.

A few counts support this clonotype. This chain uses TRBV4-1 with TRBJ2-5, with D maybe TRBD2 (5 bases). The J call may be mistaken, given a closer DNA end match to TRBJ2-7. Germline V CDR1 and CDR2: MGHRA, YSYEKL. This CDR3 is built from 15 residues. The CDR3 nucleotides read TGCGCCAGCAGCCAACAGGACTTCGCATCCTACGAGCAGTACTTC. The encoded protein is CASSQQDFASYEQYF.

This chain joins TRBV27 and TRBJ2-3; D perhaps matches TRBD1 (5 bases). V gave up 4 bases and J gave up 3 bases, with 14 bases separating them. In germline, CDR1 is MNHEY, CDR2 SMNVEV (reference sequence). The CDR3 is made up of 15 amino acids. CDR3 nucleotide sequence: TGTGCCAGCAGTTCCAGGGATGGGTCAACAGATACGCAGTATTTT. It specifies CASSSRDGSTDTQYF.

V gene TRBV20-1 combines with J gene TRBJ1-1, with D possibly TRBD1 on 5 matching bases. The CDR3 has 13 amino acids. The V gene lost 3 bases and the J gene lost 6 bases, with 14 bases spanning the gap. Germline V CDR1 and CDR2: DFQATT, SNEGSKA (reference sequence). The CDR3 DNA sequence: TGCAGTGCTAGGAGAACAGGCGGCGCTGAAGCTTTCTTT. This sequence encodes CSARRTGGAEAFF.

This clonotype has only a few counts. Here the CDR3 reads CASRPGLAGLRAPYEQYF. Written as DNA, the CDR3 is TGTGCCAGCAGGCCGGGACTAGCGGGACTCCGAGCACCCTACGAGCAGTACTTC. The rearrangement links TRBV6-1 to TRBJ2-7, with 13 bases fitting TRBD2. The J segment lost 2 bases and the V segment lost 6 bases, leaving 13 bases of the junction unmatched. This CDR3 has 18 amino acids. CDR1 and CDR2 (germline): MNHNS, SASEGT.

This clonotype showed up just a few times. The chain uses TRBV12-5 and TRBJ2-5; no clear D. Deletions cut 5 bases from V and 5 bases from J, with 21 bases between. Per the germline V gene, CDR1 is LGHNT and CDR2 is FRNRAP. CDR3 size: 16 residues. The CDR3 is CASGTRNRLPAETQYF. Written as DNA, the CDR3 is TGTGCTAGTGGTACACGAAACCGGCTCCCCGCGGAGACCCAGTACTTC.

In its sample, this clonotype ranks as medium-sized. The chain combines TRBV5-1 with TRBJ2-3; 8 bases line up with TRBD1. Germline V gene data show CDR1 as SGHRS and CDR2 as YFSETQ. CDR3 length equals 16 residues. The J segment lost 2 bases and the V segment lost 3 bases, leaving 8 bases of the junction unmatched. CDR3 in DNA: TGCGCCAGCAGCTATAAGACAGGGGCTAACACAGATACGCAGTATTTT. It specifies CASSYKTGANTDTQYF.

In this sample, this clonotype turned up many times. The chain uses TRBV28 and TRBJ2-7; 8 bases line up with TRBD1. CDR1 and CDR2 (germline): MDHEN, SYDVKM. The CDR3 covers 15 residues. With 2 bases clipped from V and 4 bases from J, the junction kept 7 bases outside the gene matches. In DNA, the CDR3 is TGTGCCAGCAGTTTAGGGACAGGCCTTGGGTACGAGCAGTACTTC. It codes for CASSLGTGLGYEQYF.

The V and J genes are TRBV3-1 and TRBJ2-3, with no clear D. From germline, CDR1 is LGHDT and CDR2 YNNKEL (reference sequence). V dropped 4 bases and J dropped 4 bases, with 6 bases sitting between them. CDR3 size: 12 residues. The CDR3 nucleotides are TGTGCCAGCAGCCCCTATTCAGATACGCAGTATTTT. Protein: CASSPYSDTQYF.

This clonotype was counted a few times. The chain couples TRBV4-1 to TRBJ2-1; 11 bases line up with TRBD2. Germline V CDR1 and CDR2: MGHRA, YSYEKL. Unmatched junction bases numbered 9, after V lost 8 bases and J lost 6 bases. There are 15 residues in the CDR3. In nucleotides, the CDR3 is TGCGCCAGCCGGGAAACTAGCGGGAGTGCCAATGAGCAGTTCTTC. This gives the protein CASRETSGSANEQFF.

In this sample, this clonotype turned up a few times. The CDR3 DNA follows: TGCAGCGTTGAAGTTAATAAAGGCGGGGAAAAACTGTTTTTT. It encodes CSVEVNKGGEKLFF. The genes are TRBV29-1 and TRBJ1-4, with D unresolved. Trimming took 1 base from V and 8 from J, leaving 14 bases between them. The CDR3 has 14 amino acids. CDR1 and CDR2 from the germline V gene are SQVTM and ANQGSEA.

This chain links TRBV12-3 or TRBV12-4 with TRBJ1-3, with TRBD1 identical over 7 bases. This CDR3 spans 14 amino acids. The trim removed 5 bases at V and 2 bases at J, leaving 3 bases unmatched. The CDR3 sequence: CASSPTGTGNTIYF. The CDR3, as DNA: TGTGCCAGCAGTCCGACAGGGACTGGAAACACCATATATTTT.

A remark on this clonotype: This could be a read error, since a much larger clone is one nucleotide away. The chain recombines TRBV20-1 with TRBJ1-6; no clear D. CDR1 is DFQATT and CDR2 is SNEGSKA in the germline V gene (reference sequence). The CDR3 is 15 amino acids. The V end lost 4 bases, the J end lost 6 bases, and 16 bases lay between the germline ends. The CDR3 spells CSAIEGGEGNSPLHF. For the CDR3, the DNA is TGCAGTGCTATAGAGGGCGGAGAGGGTAATTCACCCCTCCACTTT.

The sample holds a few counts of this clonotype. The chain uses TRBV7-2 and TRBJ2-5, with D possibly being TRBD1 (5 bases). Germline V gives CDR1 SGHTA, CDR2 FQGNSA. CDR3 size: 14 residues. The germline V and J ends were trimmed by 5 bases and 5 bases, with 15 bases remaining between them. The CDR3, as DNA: TGTGCCAGCAGCCCAGGCAGGGCTCGGGAGACCCAGTACTTC. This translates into CASSPGRARETQYF.

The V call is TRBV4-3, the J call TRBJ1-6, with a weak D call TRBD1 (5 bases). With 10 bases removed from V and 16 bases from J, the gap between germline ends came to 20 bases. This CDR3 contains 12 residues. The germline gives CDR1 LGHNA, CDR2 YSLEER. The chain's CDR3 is CATPGTPTVLHF. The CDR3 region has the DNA TGCGCCACCCCCGGAACACCGACAGTGCTCCACTTT.

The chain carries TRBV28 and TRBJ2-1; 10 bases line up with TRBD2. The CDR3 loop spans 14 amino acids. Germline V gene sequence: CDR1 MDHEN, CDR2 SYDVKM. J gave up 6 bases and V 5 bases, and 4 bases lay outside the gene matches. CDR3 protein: CASSPRLAGNEQFF. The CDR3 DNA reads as TGTGCCAGCAGTCCCAGACTAGCGGGCAATGAGCAGTTCTTC.